The source of this TCR beta chain is a study of regulatory T cells in long-lasting Graves disease (dated by TCRdb to 2020 to 2023). The study in broad terms: Newly diagnosed Graves' disease patients had taken antithyroid drugs for less than 3 months. A total of 35 or so samples were covered by TCR sequencing, comprising roughly 13 persistent and around 20 newly diagnosed Graves' disease patients. Patients with persistent Graves' disease were compared with patients with newly diagnosed Graves' disease using TCR sequencing and RNA sequencing of peripheral blood. The study took place in China and was registered as a clinical trial. Overall study outcomes, separate from this receptor: Sequencing and analysis were restricted to the TCR beta chain. Persistent patients shared more public clonotypes among themselves (roughly 2,700) than newly diagnosed patients did (more than 850). The small sample size was acknowledged by the authors as a limitation that may reduce accuracy. Persistent Graves' disease patients showed lower TCR Shannon entropy and fewer highly expanded clones than newly diagnosed patients, suggesting clonal expansion. Preferential use of TRBV28, TRBJ1-2 and TRBJ2-5 was observed in persistent disease, whereas TRBV20-1 and TRBJ2-1 were favored in newly diagnosed disease. The study examined only peripheral blood because the primary lesion, thyroid tissue, could not be accessed.

Its CDR3 holds 11 amino acids, cysteine through phenylalanine. The DNA shown is the 33-base CDR3, in frame from base 1. CDR1 and CDR2, per the germline V gene (reference sequence), are DFQATT and SNEGSKA. V loses 2 bases, J loses 2 bases, and the germline ends lie 0 bases apart. What the time point label conveys for this sample: newly diagnosed GD, antithyroid drugs for less than 3 months. For both TCR sequencing and RNA sequencing, RNA was extracted from PBMCs in TRIzol. The diagnosis of Graves' disease was made according to American Thyroid Association guidelines. Patients for the study were recruited at an endocrinology department in Xi'an, China. From each patient, approximately 9.9 milliliters of peripheral blood was collected into an EDTA anticoagulant tube. Ficoll Paque Plus density gradient separation was used to isolate PBMCs, and no further T cell sorting was done. An Agilent 2100 Bioanalyzer and agarose gel were used to check RNA quality, while a NanoDrop 2000 measured RNA concentration.

Receptors were amplified or captured by multiplex PCR. The sequencing machine was an Illumina HiSeq 4000. iRepertoire HTBI primers and Arm-PCR amplification of CDR3 regions were used to construct TCR beta libraries. Gel purification was performed on PCR products prior to sequencing. The original methods were these. Across samples, roughly 60 TRBV and 14 TRBJ segments were identified and used for gene usage analysis of CDR3 amino acid clonotypes. COPE and FqMerger were used to merge filtered high-quality paired reads into contigs. BLAST was used to align contigs to IMGT TRBV, TRBD and TRBJ reference genes, and CDR3 was defined according to IMGT. Clonotypes above 0.1% frequency were classified as highly expanded clones. Shannon entropy served as the measure of repertoire diversity, while the Gini coefficient captured V-J evenness. Clonotypes shared by more than one individual were considered public. TCRdb applied fastp at Q25 and MiXCR to the public reads, then kept only in-frame beta chains. Rows with one shared CDR3 protein collapse into an entry with the most common genes and DNA. TCRdb's processing, not the authors' own work, is the source of the V and J calls. This sample gives 350,000 to 500,000 distinct CDR3 sequences in total; 12% to 15% of them show up just once. The ten largest make up approximately 17% of the sample.

This clonotype appeared many times. No cognate antigen has been identified for it. Base-call qualities are not available, and no considerably larger clone is one nucleotide away. Another study also made use of these data, one on T cells in Graves' hyperthyroidism and ophthalmopathy. As described in the second report: Stable Graves' hyperthyroidism was defined as no progression to ophthalmopathy during 18 months of follow-up. The hyperthyroidism patients were between 18 and 65 years old and newly diagnosed, with a disease duration of less than 2 months. The study excluded patients with uncontrolled infections, other autoimmune diseases, pregnancy or lactation. Clinical symptoms, serum thyroxine and TRAb, thyroid ultrasound, and orbital computed tomography formed the basis for the diagnoses. The first round of RT-PCR for the TCR CDR3 was performed with the HTBI primer set and the Qiagen OneStep RT-PCR kit. Most expanded thyroid clonotypes (frequency above 0.001) were also detected in blood, a finding suggesting that blood repertoires may reflect thyroid immune responses. A 13 V-J signature model separated ophthalmopathy from stable hyperthyroidism, with 87.88% sensitivity and 81% to 82% specificity in cross-validation and 80%/75% in testing. In validation, progression to ophthalmopathy was predicted by the model with more than 65% sensitivity and around 76% specificity, a median of around 6.5 months before onset. A discovery cohort of approximately 100 patients, roughly 45 with Graves' ophthalmopathy and approximately 57 with stable Graves' hyperthyroidism, was used to find distinguishing TCR V-J signatures. Prospective prediction of ophthalmopathy was tested in an independent validation cohort consisting of 18 hyperthyroidism patients and more than 15 patients who later progressed to ophthalmopathy. For training and testing, the 100 or so patients in the discovery cohort were randomly divided in a 7:3 ratio. In about 6 Graves' hyperthyroidism patients, the study also compared T-cell repertoires from thyroid tissue with T-cell repertoires from blood. After blood sampling, hyperthyroidism patients were treated with methimazole at a starting dose of 30 mg daily, and ophthalmopathy patients were treated with high-dose intravenous methylprednisolone. The libraries were constructed in a second round of multiplex PCR and then size-selected and purified. Sequencing of the libraries was done on an Illumina HiSeq2000 using paired-end 100 bp reads. Raw data were processed with SOAPnuke, discarding reads with adapters, uncalled bases, mean Phred below 15, or no exact constant-primer or identifier match. COPE v1.2.5 was used to merge the high-quality paired reads, and each unique nucleotide sequence was defined as a clonotype. MiTCR v1.1 was used to align the clonotypes against IMGT TRBV, TRBD and TRBJ reference segments. The analysis was restricted to V-J combinations with a frequency above 0.0001, which together covered 99% to 99.2% of the repertoires. A TCS score was defined as the ratio of F50 (clonal expansion) to E x V (chaos), with BLOSUM62-based TCRdist applied between CDR3 peptides within each V-J. Welch's t-statistics and random forest reduced 514 V-J features to 13, which were used in a naive Bayes classifier (R e1071). No statistical method was used to fix the sample size in advance, and group allocation was not hidden from the investigators. According to the paper, TCR Vbeta CDR3 sequencing was carried out on over 130 peripheral blood samples, which came from approximately 43 ophthalmopathy, approximately 78 hyperthyroidism and roughly 17 progressor patients.

This material consisted of peripheral blood mononuclear cells (PBMCs), taken at new diagnosis, from a patient treated with antithyroid drugs. This sequence originates from a woman aged 45-65 years with Graves disease. Donor details come from another sample of the same person, matched by shared clones. The receptor chain draws on TRBV20-1 and TRBJ1-4, with the identity of the D gene unclear. The nucleotides read TGCAGTGCTAGAACTAATGAAAAACTGTTTTTT. It codes for CSARTNEKLFF.